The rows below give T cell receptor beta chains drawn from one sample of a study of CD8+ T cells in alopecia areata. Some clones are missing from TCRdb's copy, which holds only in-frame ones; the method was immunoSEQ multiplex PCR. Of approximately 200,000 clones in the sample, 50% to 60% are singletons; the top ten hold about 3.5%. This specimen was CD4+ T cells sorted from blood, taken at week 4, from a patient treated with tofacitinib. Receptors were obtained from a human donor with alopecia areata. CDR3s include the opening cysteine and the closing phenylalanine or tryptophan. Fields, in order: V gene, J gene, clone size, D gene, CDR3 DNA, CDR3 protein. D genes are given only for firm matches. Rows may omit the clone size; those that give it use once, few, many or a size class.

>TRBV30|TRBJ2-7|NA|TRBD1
TGTGCCTGGAGTGTAGGGACAGGGGGGCCCTACGAGCAGTACTTC
CAWSVGTGGPYEQYF
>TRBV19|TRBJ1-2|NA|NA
TGTGCCAGTAGTCCTACAGGAGACTATGGCTACACCTTC
CASSPTGDYGYTF
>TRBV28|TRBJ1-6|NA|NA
TGTGCCAGCAGTTTAACTTACCATAATTCACCCCTCCACTTT
CASSLTYHNSPLHF
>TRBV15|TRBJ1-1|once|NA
TGTGCCACCAGCAGAGATGGGGGCACTGAAGCTTTCTTT
CATSRDGGTEAFF
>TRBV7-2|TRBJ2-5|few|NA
TGTGCCAGCAGCTTAGTGGGGTATGAGACCCAGTACTTC
CASSLVGYETQYF
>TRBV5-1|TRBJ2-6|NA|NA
TGCGCCAGCAGCGAGCAGTCTGCCCCGGCGGCCAACGTCCTGACTTTC
CASSEQSAPAANVLTF
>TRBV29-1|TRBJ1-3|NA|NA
TGCAGCGTTGAACAGGGAAACACCATATATTTT
CSVEQGNTIYF
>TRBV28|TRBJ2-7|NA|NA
TGTGCCAGCAGTTTTACAGGGAGGGCCTACGAGCAGTACTTC
CASSFTGRAYEQYF
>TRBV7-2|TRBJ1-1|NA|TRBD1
TGTGCCAGCAGCTCTAACAGGGGGATGAACACTGAAGCTTTCTTT
CASSSNRGMNTEAFF
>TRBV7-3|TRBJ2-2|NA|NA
TGTGCCAGCAGCTTAATGGGGGAACTAGCAGGGGAGCTGTTTTTT
CASSLMGELAGELFF
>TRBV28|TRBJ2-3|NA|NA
TGTGCCAGCTGGGACACAGATACGCAGTATTTT
CASWDTDTQYF
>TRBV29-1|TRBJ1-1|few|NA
TGCAGCGTTGGTAGGCGGTTGAACACTGAAGCTTTCTTT
CSVGRRLNTEAFF
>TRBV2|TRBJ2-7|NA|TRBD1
TGTGCCAGCGGTGACAGGGGCTCGTCCTACGAGCAGTACTTC
CASGDRGSSYEQYF
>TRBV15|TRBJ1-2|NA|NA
TGTGCCACCAGCAGAGATTGGGATGGCTACACCTTC
CATSRDWDGYTF
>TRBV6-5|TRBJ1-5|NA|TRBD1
TGTGCCAGCCGGACGCGGACAGGGGGGAATCAGCCCCAGCATTTT
CASRTRTGGNQPQHF
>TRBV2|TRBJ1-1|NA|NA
TGTGCCAGCAGACGCGGTCTAACTGAAGCTTTCTTT
CASRRGLTEAFF
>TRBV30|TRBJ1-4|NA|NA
TGTGCCTGGAGTGTGGGGCAGCACAATGAAAAACTGTTTTTT
CAWSVGQHNEKLFF
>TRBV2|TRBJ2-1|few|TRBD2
TGTGCCAGCAGGCGCGGGGGGAATGAGCAGTTCTTC
CASRRGGNEQFF
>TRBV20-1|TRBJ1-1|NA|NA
TGCAGTGCCCCCGACATTACTGAAGCTTTCTTT
CSAPDITEAFF
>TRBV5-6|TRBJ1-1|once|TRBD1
TGTGCCAGCAGCCCGTGGGACAGTAACCCGAACACTGAAGCTTTCTTT
CASSPWDSNPNTEAFF
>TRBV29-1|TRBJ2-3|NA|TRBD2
TGCAGCGTTGAAGCCCGCGGGGGAGGAGGTACGCAGTATTTT
CSVEARGGGGTQYF
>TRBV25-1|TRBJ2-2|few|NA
TGTGCCAGCAGCGGGACGGGGAGGACCGGGGAGCTGTTTTTT
CASSGTGRTGELFF
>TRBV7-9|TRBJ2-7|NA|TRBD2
TGTGCCAGCAGCTTAGAGGGACTAGCCTCCGGGCAGTACTTC
CASSLEGLASGQYF
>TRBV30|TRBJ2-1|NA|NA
TGTGCCTGGAGTTCTGGGTATGAGCAGTTCTTC
CAWSSGYEQFF
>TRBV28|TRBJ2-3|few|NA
TGTGCCAGCAGTTTAAGGGCAGATACGCAGTATTTT
CASSLRADTQYF
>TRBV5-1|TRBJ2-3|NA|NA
TGCGCCAGCAGCTATGTCCACCCCACAGATACGCAGTATTTT
CASSYVHPTDTQYF
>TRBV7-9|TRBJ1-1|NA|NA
TGTGCCAGCAGCTTAAGGGGGGAAGCTTTCTTT
CASSLRGEAFF
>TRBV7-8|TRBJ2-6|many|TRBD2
TGTGCCAGCAGCGCATCGGGACTAGCGTTTTCAGCTGGGGCCAACGTCCTGACTTTC
CASSASGLAFSAGANVLTF
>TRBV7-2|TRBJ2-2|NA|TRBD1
TGTGCCAGCAGCTCGTCAGGGGGCACCGGGGAGCTGTTTTTT
CASSSSGGTGELFF
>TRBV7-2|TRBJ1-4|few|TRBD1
TGTGCCAGCACCTTAACAGGGGACCGTAATGAAAAACTGTTTTTT
CASTLTGDRNEKLFF
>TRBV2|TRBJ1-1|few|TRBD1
TGTGCCAGCCGACAATGGACAGGGGGTTGGACTGAAGCTTTCTTT
CASRQWTGGWTEAFF
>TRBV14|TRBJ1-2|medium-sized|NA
TGTGCCAGCAGCCCGTACCAATCATCGTCAGGCTACACCTTC
CASSPYQSSSGYTF
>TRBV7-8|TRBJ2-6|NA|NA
TGTGCCAGCAGCTTATTGCGTAGCTCTGGGGCCAACGTCCTGACTTTC
CASSLLRSSGANVLTF
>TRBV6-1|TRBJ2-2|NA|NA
TGTGCCAGCAGCCTTCCAGGGGAGCTGTTTTTT
CASSLPGELFF
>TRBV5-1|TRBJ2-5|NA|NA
TGCGCCAGCAGCTTGGCCCCCCGGGATCCGCAAGAGACCCAGTACTTC
CASSLAPRDPQETQYF
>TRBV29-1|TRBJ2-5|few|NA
TGCAGCGTTGTGTCAGGGGAAGAGACCCAGTACTTC
CSVVSGEETQYF
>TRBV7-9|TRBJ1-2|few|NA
TGTGCCAGCAAGAGGGACAAAGCCGCACCGTTCTTC
CASKRDKAAPFF
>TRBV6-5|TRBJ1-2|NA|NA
TGTGCCAGCCTGAGGGCGGGGTATGGCTACACCTTC
CASLRAGYGYTF
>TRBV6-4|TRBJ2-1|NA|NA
TGTGCCAGCAGTGACTTTAAGTACAATGAGCAGTTCTTC
CASSDFKYNEQFF
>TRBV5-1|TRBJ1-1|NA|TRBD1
TGCGCCAGCAGCTTGGTTTTAGGTCTACAGGGGGAAAGATACACTGAAGCTTTCTTT
CASSLVLGLQGERYTEAFF
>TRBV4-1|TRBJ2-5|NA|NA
TGCGCCAGCAGCCAGCTAGGGCTAACAAGGGAGACCCAGTACTTC
CASSQLGLTRETQYF
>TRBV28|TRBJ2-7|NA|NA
TGTGCCAGCAGACGGCCATCATACGAGCAGTACTTC
CASRRPSYEQYF
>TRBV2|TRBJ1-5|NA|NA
TGTGCCAGCAGTGAAAGGGCAGGAGGTCAGCCCCAGCATTTT
CASSERAGGQPQHF
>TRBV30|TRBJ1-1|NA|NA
TGTGCCTGGGTCAGGGTTCAGAACACTGAAGCTTTCTTT
CAWVRVQNTEAFF
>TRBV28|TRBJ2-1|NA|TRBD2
TGTGCCAGCAGTCTTGCGGGAGGAGGGCAGGTACTCTGGGATGAGCAGTTCTTC
CASSLAGGGQVLWDEQFF
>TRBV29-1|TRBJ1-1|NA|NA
TGCAGCGTTGATCAGGGGTGGGAAGCTTTCTTT
CSVDQGWEAFF
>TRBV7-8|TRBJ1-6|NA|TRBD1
TGTGCCAGCAGCTTAGGCGGCGGGACAGGGGATTCACCCCTCCACTTT
CASSLGGGTGDSPLHF
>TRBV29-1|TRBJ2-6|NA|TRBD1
TGCAGCGTTGATTGGGACAGAGGTTCTGGGGCCAACGTCCTGACTTTC
CSVDWDRGSGANVLTF
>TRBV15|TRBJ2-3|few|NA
TGTGCCACCAGCACAGGACCTACAGATACGCAGTATTTT
CATSTGPTDTQYF
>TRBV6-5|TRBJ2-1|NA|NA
TGTGCCAGCAGCGCGAGCTCCTACAATGAGCAGTTCTTC
CASSASSYNEQFF
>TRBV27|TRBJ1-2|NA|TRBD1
TGTGCCAGCAGTCCGCTCACAGGGGTCTACACCTTC
CASSPLTGVYTF
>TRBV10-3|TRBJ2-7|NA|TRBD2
TGTGCCATCAGTGAGGGCGGGGGAAAAGTCGAGCAGTACTTC
CAISEGGGKVEQYF
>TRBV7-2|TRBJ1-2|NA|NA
TGTGCCAGCAGCTTAGCCCTAACAGGGAACTATGGCTACACCTTC
CASSLALTGNYGYTF
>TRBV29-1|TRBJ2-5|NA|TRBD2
TGCAGCGTTGTGTCCAGCGGGGGGACCCAAGAGACCCAGTACTTC
CSVVSSGGTQETQYF
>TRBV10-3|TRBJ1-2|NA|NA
TGTGCCATCAAGGAATCCCAAGGGAACTATGGCTACACCTTC
CAIKESQGNYGYTF
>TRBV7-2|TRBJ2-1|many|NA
TGTGCCAGCAGCCCCCCCGGCAGGGCCTACAATGAGCAGTTCTTC
CASSPPGRAYNEQFF
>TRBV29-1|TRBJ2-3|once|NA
TGCAGCGTTGGAGGGGGTGTTATGGATACGCAGTATTTT
CSVGGGVMDTQYF
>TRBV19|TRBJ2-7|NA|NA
TGTGCCAGTAGTTCAACACAGGGATACGAGCAGTACTTC
CASSSTQGYEQYF
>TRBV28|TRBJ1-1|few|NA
TGTGCCAGCAGTCGCCTGATGCGAACGAACACTGAAGCTTTCTTT
CASSRLMRTNTEAFF
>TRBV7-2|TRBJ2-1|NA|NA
TGTGCCAGCAGCCCTCCCAGCCGTGATGAGCAGTTCTTC
CASSPPSRDEQFF